The clone carrying this T cell receptor (beta chain) was observed a few times. Antigen specificity is unknown. Despite likely unrecorded immune exposures, the donors were nominally healthy at the time of sampling. The sample is drawn from a study of cytomegalovirus exposure and HLA in healthy donors. Study-wide results and limits: With DRB1 most and HLA-C fewest, TCR association rates differed between HLA loci in a later analysis. According to the study, roughly 160 TCR beta chains were cytomegalovirus-associated.

Primers: 60 Vbeta forward and 13 Jbeta reverse. Generated by immunoSEQ multiplex PCR, the TCRdb table keeps only in-frame clones and is missing some. The repertoire consists of tens of thousands of clones, with approximately 52% occurring once and the leading ten covering 10% to 15%. J lost 2 bases, V lost 6 bases, and 12 bases had no gene match. Germline V lookup: CDR1 SGHTA, CDR2 FQGNSA. The CDR3 is 16 amino acids. The sequencing sample was made of PBMCs. This sequence originates from a human donor in good health. This sequence joins TRBV7-2 and TRBJ1-2; TRBD1 agrees at 7 bases. The CDR3 region is CASSSQTDRVNYGYTF. DNA for the CDR3: TGTGCCAGCAGTTCCCAGACAGACAGGGTGAACTATGGCTACACCTTC.